The 24 T cell receptor beta chains listed next were all sequenced from one sample in a study of T cell responses to AZD1222 COVID-19 vaccine. Sequencing was performed with immunoSEQ multiplex PCR; in TCRdb, only in-frame clones are kept and a portion is missing. Here the sample table reports 150,000 or so clones. The sample taken for sequencing was peripheral blood. These receptors all come from an adult in good health.

The chain links TRBV6-5 to TRBJ1-2; TRBD1 is a possible D gene (6 bases). V shed 7 bases and J shed 3 bases, with 15 bases lying between them. The CDR3 contains 14 residues. Germline assignment: CDR1 MNHEY and CDR2 SVGAGI. CDR3 bases: TGTGCCAGCACTCCCCGGGGGGGCCACTATGGCTACACCTTC. This gives the protein CASTPRGGHYGYTF.

The chain combines TRBV12-3 or TRBV12-4 with TRBJ2-3; no clear D gene. Deletions cut 7 bases from V and 6 bases from J, with 11 bases between. The CDR3 is made up of 12 amino acids. CDR3 nucleotides: TGTGCCAGCACCCTAACCGGGGATACGCAGTATTTT. Its protein is CASTLTGDTQYF.

V gene TRBV7-9 combines with J gene TRBJ2-1; D might be TRBD1 (7 bases). V lost 5 bases to trimming and J lost 8 bases, with 13 bases between them. CDR1 and CDR2 from the germline V gene are SEHNR and FQNEAQ (reference sequence). CDR3 length equals 13 residues. The CDR3 reads CASSRTGEDEQFF. CDR3 in DNA: TGTGCCAGCAGCAGAACAGGGGAGGATGAGCAGTTCTTC.

The CDR3 loop reads CASSILGGRGAEEQFF. The CDR3 DNA sequence: TGTGCCAGTAGTATCCTGGGAGGGCGAGGGGCGGAGGAGCAGTTCTTC. The rearrangement uses TRBV19 and TRBJ2-1, with TRBD2 matching over 7 bases. The ends lost 3 bases at V and 10 bases at J; junction bases unmatched: 15. This CDR3 has 16 residues. The germline CDR1 and CDR2 sequences are LNHDA and SQIVND (reference sequence).

The gene calls are TRBV11-2 and TRBJ1-5; 8 nucleotides match TRBD1. Germline V gene data show CDR1 as SGHAT and CDR2 as FQNNGV. The CDR3 totals 15 residues. V shed 5 bases, J shed 3 bases, and the junction held 6 bases outside the gene matches. In DNA form, the CDR3 reads TGTGCCAGCAGCCTTGGACAGGGATACAATCAGCCCCAGCATTTT. It encodes CASSLGQGYNQPQHF.

The rearrangement joins TRBV9 to TRBJ1-2; 9 bases fit TRBD1. Germline V gene data show CDR1 as SGDLS and CDR2 as YYNGEE. The CDR3 contains 12 residues. V was clipped by 5 bases and J by 4 bases; unmatched bases: 0. CDR3 loop: CASRTGGYGYTF. The CDR3 DNA follows: TGTGCCAGCAGGACAGGGGGCTATGGCTACACCTTC.

This chain connects TRBV7-9 to TRBJ1-2; 9 bases match TRBD1. V shed 3 bases and J 7 bases; nucleotides not matched to a gene: 3. CDR3 length equals 13 residues. CDR1 and CDR2 (germline): SEHNR, FQNEAQ (reference sequence). DNA of the CDR3: TGTGCCAGCAGCTTGGACAGGGGATCTGGCTACACCTTC. Translation: CASSLDRGSGYTF.

V usage is TRBV6-1 and J usage is TRBJ1-2, with D tentatively TRBD1 (6 bases). V lost 3 bases to trimming and J lost 3 bases, with 11 bases between them. CDR1 is MNHNS and CDR2 is SASEGT in the germline V gene. This CDR3 has 14 amino acids. The CDR3 spells CASSEIRGDYGYTF. The DNA of the CDR3 is TGTGCCAGCAGTGAGATAAGGGGGGACTATGGCTACACCTTC.

The chain links TRBV7-3 to TRBJ2-1, with D perhaps TRBD2 (5 bases). The CDR3 is 14 residues long. Deletions cut 2 bases from V and 5 bases from J, with 10 bases between. Germline V gene data show CDR1 as SGHTA and CDR2 as FQGTGA. The CDR3 DNA reads TGTGCCAGCAGCTTACCGGGGAATCACAATGAGCAGTTCTTC. Residues: CASSLPGNHNEQFF.

This chain joins TRBV5-4 and TRBJ2-7; D is possibly TRBD1 (6 bases). Trimming pared 4 bases from V and 3 bases from J, leaving 14 bases between. This CDR3 is built from 14 residues. The germline V gene has CDR1 SGHNT and CDR2 YYREEE (reference sequence). The CDR3: CASSPHGTFYEQYF. The DNA for the CDR3 is TGTGCCAGCAGCCCCCACGGGACATTCTACGAGCAGTACTTC.

The chain uses TRBV18 and TRBJ1-5; TRBD1 matches at 8 bases. This CDR3 has 14 amino acids. Germline V CDR1 and CDR2: KGHSH, LQKENI. Trimming removed 3 bases from V and 4 bases from J; junction bases left unmatched: 2. The CDR3 here is CASSPDRVNQPQHF. The CDR3 DNA sequence: TGTGCCAGCTCACCGGACAGGGTAAATCAGCCCCAGCATTTT.

The chain employs TRBV7-9 and TRBJ2-3; tentative D call: TRBD1 (5 bases). Trimming shortened V by 3 bases and J by 5 bases, and 9 bases separated the two germline ends. Germline V lookup: CDR1 SEHNR, CDR2 FQNEAQ (reference sequence). This CDR3 region has 13 residues. CDR3 amino acids: CASSFTGLDTQYF. The CDR3 region has the DNA TGTGCCAGCAGCTTTACAGGTCTAGATACGCAGTATTTT.

The J gene is TRBJ1-1, the V gene TRBV11-3; no firm D call. The CDR3 has 15 amino acids. Deletions cut 0 bases from V and 4 bases from J, with 12 bases between. CDR1 is SGHNT and CDR2 is YENEEA in the germline V gene. CDR3 nucleotide sequence: TGTGCCAGCAGCTTAGAAGGCTTTGAGGGCACTGAAGCTTTCTTT. It specifies CASSLEGFEGTEAFF. The whole variable domain, remainder taken from reference TRBV11-3 and TRBJ1-1, is EAGVVQSPRYKIIEKKQPVAFWCNPISGHNTLYWYLQNLGQGPELLIRYENEEAVDDSQLPKDRFSAERLKGVDSTLKIQPAELGDSAVYLCASSLEGFEGTEAFFGQGTRLTVV.

The gene calls are TRBV7-3 and TRBJ2-3, with D perhaps TRBD1 (5 bases). Trimming removed 8 bases from V and 10 bases from J, with 13 bases in between. This CDR3 has 11 amino acids. Germline assignment: CDR1 SGHTA and CDR2 FQGTGA. CDR3 nucleotides: TGTGCCAGCGGATCCCAGGGCGCGCAGTATTTT. This codes for CASGSQGAQYF.

The rearrangement joins TRBV4-1 to TRBJ1-6; the match to TRBD1 covers 12 bases. The CDR3 is made up of 16 amino acids. Germline V gene sequence: CDR1 MGHRA, CDR2 YSYEKL. Unmatched junction bases numbered 6, after V lost 4 bases and J lost 8 bases. The CDR3 DNA follows: TGCGCCAGCAGCCCAGGGACAGGGGGCGCGGATTCACCCCTCCACTTT. Its protein is CASSPGTGGADSPLHF.

The chain combines TRBV5-1 with TRBJ2-6; no firm D call. Trimming pared 2 bases from V and 2 bases from J, leaving 11 bases between. Germline V gives CDR1 SGHRS, CDR2 YFSETQ. The CDR3 loop spans 16 amino acids. CDR3 loop: CASSFNTRTGANVLTF. DNA for the CDR3: TGCGCCAGCAGCTTTAATACCCGGACTGGGGCCAACGTCCTGACTTTC.

As concerns this clone: Additional DNA sequences in this sample encode the identical CDR3. Here the CDR3 reads CASSVEVGGSGNTIYF. In DNA form, the CDR3 reads TGTGCCAGCAGCGTAGAGGTAGGAGGCTCTGGAAACACCATATATTTT. The chain links TRBV9 to TRBJ1-3; no clear D gene. Germline loops: CDR1 SGDLS, CDR2 YYNGEE. V was clipped by 0 bases and J by 0 bases, with 10 bases between them. This CDR3 contains 16 residues.

The chain links TRBV6-2 or TRBV6-3 to TRBJ2-1; 8 bases fit TRBD1. The CDR3 runs to 17 residues. V was pared by 0 bases and J by 7 bases, with 11 bases of the junction left unmatched. CDR1 and CDR2 from the germline V gene are MNHEY and SVGEGT. CDR3 sequence reads: CASSYSIIRGRENEQFF. The CDR3 nucleotides read TGTGCCAGCAGTTACTCGATTATCAGGGGGCGCGAGAATGAGCAGTTCTTC.

The chain has TRBV5-1 and TRBJ1-5; 9 bases agree with TRBD1. Germline V gene lookup returns CDR1 SGHRS and CDR2 YFSETQ. Trimming removed 6 bases from V and 0 bases from J; junction bases left unmatched: 10. This CDR3 has 17 residues. The CDR3 protein is CASTPGTGYYSNQPQHF. CDR3 nucleotide sequence: TGCGCCAGCACTCCCGGGACAGGGTACTATAGCAATCAGCCCCAGCATTTT.

V gene TRBV4-1 combines with J gene TRBJ2-7, with D perhaps TRBD2 (7 bases). The CDR3 runs 16 residues. V lost 4 bases and J lost 7, with 23 bases in between. The V gene's germline CDR1 is MGHRA and CDR2 YSYEKL. CDR3 DNA sequence: TGCGCCAGCAGCCGGGGCAAGGGCGGGGGCAGGGAAGAGCAGTACTTC. Protein sequence: CASSRGKGGGREEQYF.

V gene TRBV5-1 combines with J gene TRBJ2-7; D is undetermined. The V gene lost 2 bases and the J gene lost 6 bases, with 15 bases spanning the gap. Germline loops: CDR1 SGHRS, CDR2 YFSETQ. The CDR3 contains 14 residues. CDR3 in amino acids: CASSFGGDLSEQYF. In DNA form, the CDR3 reads TGCGCCAGCAGCTTCGGCGGAGATCTTAGCGAGCAGTACTTC.

J is TRBJ1-1 and V is TRBV5-1, with no clear D. Germline V CDR1 and CDR2: SGHRS, YFSETQ. The CDR3 has 15 residues. V lost 9 bases and J lost 0, with 18 bases in between. The CDR3 DNA is TGCGCCACCCGTTTTGGACCGCGTATGAACACTGAAGCTTTCTTT. Translation: CATRFGPRMNTEAFF.

The chain couples TRBV2 to TRBJ1-2, with D uncertain. The V end was cut by 1 base, the J end by 4 bases, with 10 bases between. CDR1 is SNHLY, CDR2 FYNNEI, per germline. There are 14 residues in the CDR3. The CDR3 sequence: CASSEERRSYGYTF. Here the CDR3 DNA reads TGTGCCAGCAGTGAAGAGCGGCGGAGCTATGGCTACACCTTC.

The chain has TRBV28 and TRBJ2-5; 7 positions match TRBD1. Germline loops: CDR1 MDHEN, CDR2 SYDVKM. With V trimmed by 5 bases and J by 2 bases, 11 bases remained unmatched. The CDR3 contains 16 residues. For the CDR3, the DNA is TGTGCCAGCAGTGCCGACAGCTCACAGGGGCAAGAGACCCAGTACTTC. Protein sequence: CASSADSSQGQETQYF.